This entry describes one TCR beta chain. Libraries were prepared by immunoSEQ multiplex PCR; TCRdb keeps only in-frame clonotypes and omits some of them. The sample has 150,000 or so clones, about nine tenths seen once. This CDR3 has 17 amino acids. This record belongs to a study of blood T cell repertoires in COVID-19. The TCR sequence derives from an elderly man with acute or convalescent COVID-19. Specimen: peripheral blood. The chain couples TRBV21-1 to TRBJ1-3; the table gives TRBD1 as D, unverified against the DNA. TRBV21-1 is tagged as a pseudogene. CDR3 region: CASSKNFAGEAGNTIYF. In nucleotides, the CDR3 is TGTGCCAGCAGCAAGAATTTCGCAGGGGAAGCTGGAAACACCATATATTTT.